The clone carrying this T cell receptor (beta chain) was counted between two and nine times. Its cognate antigen is unknown. This sample was included in a study of T cell repertoires in cytomegalovirus infection. Study in general: CMV infection plus the matching HLA type was flagged by public TCR beta signatures.

Points from the study as a whole: CMV carriers with the relevant HLA were identified by cumulative public TCR beta family frequency.

TCRdb analysed the reads with MiXCR anew, one entry per CDR3 protein. Of 45,000 to 60,000 distinct CDR3 sequences listed, 15% to 25% are singletons. The sequencing used CD8+ T cells from cultured PBMCs, collected from culture after CMV antigen stimulation. The origin of this receptor is a human donor in good health (CMV status not recorded). Some clones in this sample may be carry-over from other donors' samples.

The CDR3 is CASSRYPGPQETQYF. The DNA for the CDR3 is TGCGCCAGCAGCCGCTATCCGGGACCCCAAGAGACCCAGTACTTC. V gene TRBV4-1 combines with J gene TRBJ2-5, with D tentatively TRBD1 or TRBD2 (5 bases each). Trimming took 4 bases from V and 1 from J, leaving 13 bases between them. Germline values: CDR1 MGHRA, CDR2 YSYEKL. CDR3 size: 15 residues.